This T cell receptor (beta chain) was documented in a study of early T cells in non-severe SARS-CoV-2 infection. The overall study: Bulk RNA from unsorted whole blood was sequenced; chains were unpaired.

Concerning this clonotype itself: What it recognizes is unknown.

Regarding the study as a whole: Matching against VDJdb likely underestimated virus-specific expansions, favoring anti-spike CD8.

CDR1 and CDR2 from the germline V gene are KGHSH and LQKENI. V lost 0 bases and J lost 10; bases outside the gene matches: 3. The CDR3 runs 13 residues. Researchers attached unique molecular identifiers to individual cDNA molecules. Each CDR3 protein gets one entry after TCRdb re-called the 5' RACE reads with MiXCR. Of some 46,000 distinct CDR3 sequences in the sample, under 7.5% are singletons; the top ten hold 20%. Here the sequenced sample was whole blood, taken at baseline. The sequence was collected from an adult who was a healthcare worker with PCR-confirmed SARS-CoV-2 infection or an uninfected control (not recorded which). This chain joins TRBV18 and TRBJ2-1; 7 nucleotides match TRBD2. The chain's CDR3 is CASSPPGAGEQFF. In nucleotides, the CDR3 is TGTGCCAGCTCACCACCGGGAGCGGGAGAGCAGTTCTTC.